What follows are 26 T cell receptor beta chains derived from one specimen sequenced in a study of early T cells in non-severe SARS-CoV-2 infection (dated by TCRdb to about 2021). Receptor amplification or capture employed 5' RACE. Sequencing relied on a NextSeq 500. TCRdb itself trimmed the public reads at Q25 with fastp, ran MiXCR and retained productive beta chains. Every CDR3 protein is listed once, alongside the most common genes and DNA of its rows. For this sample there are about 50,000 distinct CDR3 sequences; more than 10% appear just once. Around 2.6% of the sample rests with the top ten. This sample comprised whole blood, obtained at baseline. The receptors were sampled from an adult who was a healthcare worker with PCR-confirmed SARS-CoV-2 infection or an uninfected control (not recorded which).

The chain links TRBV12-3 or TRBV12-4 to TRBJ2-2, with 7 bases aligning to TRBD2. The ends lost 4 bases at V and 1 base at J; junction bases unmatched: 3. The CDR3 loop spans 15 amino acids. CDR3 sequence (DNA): TGTGCCAGCAGTTGGCGGGAGCAGAACACCGGGGAGCTGTTTTTT. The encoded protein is CASSWREQNTGELFF.

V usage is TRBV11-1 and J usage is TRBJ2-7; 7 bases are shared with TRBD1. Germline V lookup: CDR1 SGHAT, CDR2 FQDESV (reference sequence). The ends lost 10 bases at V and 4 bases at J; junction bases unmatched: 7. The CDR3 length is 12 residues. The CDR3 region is CAKTGVCYEQYF. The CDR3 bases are TGTGCCAAAACAGGGGTCTGTTACGAGCAGTACTTC.

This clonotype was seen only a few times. CDR3 loop: CASSQASQGPYEQYF. As DNA, the CDR3 is TGCGCCAGCAGCCAAGCCTCACAGGGGCCCTACGAGCAGTACTTC. The chain recombines TRBV4-3 with TRBJ2-7; 7 bases match TRBD1. Germline CDR1 and CDR2: LGHNA and YSLEER. The CDR3 has 15 amino acids. V dropped 1 base and J dropped 2; count of bases not matched to a gene: 5.

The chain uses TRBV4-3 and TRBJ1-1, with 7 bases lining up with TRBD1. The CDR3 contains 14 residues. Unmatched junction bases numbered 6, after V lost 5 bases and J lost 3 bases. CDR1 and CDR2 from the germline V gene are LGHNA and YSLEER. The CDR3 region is CASSSRTGDTEAFF. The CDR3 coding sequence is TGCGCCAGCAGCTCAAGAACAGGGGACACTGAAGCTTTCTTT.

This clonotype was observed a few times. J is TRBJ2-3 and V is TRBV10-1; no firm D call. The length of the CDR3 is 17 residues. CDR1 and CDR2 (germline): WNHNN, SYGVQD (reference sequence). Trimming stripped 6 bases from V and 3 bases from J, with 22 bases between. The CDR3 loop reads CASSYPLLGQVTDTQYF. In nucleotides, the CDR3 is TGCGCCAGCAGCTACCCCTTACTTGGTCAAGTTACAGATACGCAGTATTTT.

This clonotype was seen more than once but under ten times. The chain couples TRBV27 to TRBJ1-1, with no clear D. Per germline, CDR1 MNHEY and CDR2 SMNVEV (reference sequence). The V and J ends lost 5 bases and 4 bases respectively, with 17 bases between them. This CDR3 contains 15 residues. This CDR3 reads CASSPRGRAGTEAFF. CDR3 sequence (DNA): TGTGCCAGCAGTCCTCGCGGCCGGGCGGGCACTGAAGCTTTCTTT.

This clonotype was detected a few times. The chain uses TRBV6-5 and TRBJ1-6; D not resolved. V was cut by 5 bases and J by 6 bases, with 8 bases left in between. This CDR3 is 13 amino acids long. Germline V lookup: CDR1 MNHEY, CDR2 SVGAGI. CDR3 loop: CASSERINSPLHF. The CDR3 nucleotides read TGTGCCAGCAGTGAGAGAATTAATTCACCCCTCCACTTT.

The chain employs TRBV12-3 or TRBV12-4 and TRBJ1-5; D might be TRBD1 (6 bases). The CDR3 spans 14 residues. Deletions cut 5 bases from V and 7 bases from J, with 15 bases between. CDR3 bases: TGTGCCAGCAGTGACCTCAGGGGTAGGCAGCCCCAGCATTTT. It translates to CASSDLRGRQPQHF.

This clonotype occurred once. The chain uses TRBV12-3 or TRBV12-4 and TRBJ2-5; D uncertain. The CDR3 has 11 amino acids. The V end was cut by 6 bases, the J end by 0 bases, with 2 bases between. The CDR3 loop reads CASSNQETQYF. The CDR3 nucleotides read TGTGCCAGCAGCAACCAAGAGACCCAGTACTTC.

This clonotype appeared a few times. Here the CDR3 DNA reads TGTGCCAGCAGTTTATCAGGTTACACTGAAGCTTTCTTT. Encoded protein: CASSLSGYTEAFF. V usage is TRBV27 and J usage is TRBJ1-1, with D hard to call. Germline loops: CDR1 MNHEY, CDR2 SMNVEV (reference sequence). The CDR3 extends over 13 amino acids. V was trimmed by 0 bases and J by 3 bases, leaving 5 bases between them.

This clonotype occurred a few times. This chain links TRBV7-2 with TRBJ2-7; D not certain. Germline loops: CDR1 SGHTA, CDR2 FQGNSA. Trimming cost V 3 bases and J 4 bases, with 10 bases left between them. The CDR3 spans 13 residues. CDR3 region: CASSFFRLYEQYF. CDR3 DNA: TGTGCCAGCAGCTTCTTCAGGTTGTACGAGCAGTACTTC.

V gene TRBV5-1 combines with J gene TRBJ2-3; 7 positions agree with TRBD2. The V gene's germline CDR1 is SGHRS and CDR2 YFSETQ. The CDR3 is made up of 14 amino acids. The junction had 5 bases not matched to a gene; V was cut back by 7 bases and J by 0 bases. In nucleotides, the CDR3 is TGCGCCAGCGGACTAGAGCCCAGCACAGATACGCAGTATTTT. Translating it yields CASGLEPSTDTQYF.

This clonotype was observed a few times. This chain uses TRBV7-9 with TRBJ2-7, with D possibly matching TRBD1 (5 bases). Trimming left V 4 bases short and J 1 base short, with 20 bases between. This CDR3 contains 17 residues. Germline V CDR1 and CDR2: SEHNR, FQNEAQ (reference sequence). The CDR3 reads CASSSPRAGPQSYEQYF. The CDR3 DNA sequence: TGTGCCAGCAGCTCCCCTCGGGCAGGGCCGCAATCCTACGAGCAGTACTTC.

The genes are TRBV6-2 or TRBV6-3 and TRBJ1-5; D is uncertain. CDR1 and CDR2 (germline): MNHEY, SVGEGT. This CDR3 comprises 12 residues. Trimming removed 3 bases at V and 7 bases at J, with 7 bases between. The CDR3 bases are TGTGCCAGCAGTTATGAGTTGCAGCCCCAGCATTTT. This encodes CASSYELQPQHF.

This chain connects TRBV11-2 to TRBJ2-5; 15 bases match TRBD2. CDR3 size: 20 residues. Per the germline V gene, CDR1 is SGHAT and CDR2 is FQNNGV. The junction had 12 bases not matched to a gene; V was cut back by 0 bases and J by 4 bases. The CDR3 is CASSLDPGGLAGGHIETQYF. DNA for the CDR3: TGTGCCAGCAGCTTAGATCCAGGCGGACTAGCGGGAGGGCACATAGAGACCCAGTACTTC.

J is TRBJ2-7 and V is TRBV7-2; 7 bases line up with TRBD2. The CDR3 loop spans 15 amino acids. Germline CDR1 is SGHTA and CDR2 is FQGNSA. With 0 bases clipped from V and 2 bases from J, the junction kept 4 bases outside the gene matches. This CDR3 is CASSLASGATYEQYF. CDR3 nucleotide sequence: TGTGCCAGCAGCTTAGCGAGCGGGGCTACCTACGAGCAGTACTTC.

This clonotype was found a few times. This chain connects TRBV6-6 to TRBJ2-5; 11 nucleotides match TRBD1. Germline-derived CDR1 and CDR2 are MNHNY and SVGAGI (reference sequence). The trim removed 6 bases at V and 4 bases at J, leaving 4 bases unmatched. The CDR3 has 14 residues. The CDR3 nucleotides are TGTGCCAGCAGCCGGGACAGGGGGTTAGAGACCCAGTACTTC. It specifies CASSRDRGLETQYF.

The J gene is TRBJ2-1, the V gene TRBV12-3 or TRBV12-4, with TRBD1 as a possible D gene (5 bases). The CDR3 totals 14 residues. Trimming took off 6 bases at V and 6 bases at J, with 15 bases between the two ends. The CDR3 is CASSQTERVNEQFF. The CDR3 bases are TGTGCCAGCAGCCAGACAGAACGAGTCAATGAGCAGTTCTTC.

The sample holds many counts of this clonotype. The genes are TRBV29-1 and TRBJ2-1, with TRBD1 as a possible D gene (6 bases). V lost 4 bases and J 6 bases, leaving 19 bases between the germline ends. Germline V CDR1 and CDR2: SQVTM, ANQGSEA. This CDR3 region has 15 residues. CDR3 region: CSVAGRAGAGNEQFF. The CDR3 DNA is TGCAGCGTTGCGGGTCGGGCAGGGGCGGGCAATGAGCAGTTCTTC.

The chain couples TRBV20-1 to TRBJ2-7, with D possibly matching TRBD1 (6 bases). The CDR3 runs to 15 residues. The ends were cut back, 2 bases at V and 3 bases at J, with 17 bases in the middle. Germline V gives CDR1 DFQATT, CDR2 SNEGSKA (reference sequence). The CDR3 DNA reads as TGCAGTGCTAGAAGTCGGGACAACTACCTCTACGAGCAGTACTTC. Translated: CSARSRDNYLYEQYF.

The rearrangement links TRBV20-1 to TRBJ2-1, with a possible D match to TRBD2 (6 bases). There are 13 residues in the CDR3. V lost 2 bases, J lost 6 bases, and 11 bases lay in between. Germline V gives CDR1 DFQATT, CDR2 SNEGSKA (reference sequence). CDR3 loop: CSARRDSINEQFF. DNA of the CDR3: TGCAGTGCTAGACGGGACTCCATCAATGAGCAGTTCTTC.

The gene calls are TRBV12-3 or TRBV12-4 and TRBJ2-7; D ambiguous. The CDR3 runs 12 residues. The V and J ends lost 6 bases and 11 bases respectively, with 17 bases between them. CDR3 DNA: TGTGCCAGCAGAGTAGGACCCCAGGCGGAGTACTTC. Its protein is CASRVGPQAEYF.

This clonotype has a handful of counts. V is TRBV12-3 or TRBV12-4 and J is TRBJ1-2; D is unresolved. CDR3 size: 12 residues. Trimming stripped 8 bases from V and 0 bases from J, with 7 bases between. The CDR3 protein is CASLSANYGYTF. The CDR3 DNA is TGTGCCAGCCTTAGTGCTAACTATGGCTACACCTTC.

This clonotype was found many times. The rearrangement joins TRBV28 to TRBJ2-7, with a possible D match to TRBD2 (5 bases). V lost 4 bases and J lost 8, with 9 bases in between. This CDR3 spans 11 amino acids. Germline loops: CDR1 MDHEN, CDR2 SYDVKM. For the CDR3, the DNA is TGTGCCAGCAGTTCCCCCGGGAAGCAGTACTTC. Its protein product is CASSSPGKQYF.

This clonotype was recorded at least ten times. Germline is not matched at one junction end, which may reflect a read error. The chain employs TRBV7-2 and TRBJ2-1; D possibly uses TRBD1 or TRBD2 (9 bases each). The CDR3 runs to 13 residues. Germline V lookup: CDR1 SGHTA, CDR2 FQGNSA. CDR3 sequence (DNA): TGTGCCAGCAGCCAAGCTTTGGACAGGGGACTAGCTTTC. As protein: CASSQALDRGLAF.

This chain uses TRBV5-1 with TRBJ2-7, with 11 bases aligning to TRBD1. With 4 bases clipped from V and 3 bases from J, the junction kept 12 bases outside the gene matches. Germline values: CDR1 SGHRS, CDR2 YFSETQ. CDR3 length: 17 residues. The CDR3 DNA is TGCGCCAGCAGCCCGGGACAGGGGGGCAGCAACGTCTACGAGCAGTACTTC. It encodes CASSPGQGGSNVYEQYF.